This TCR beta chain was sequenced for a study of T cell responses to AZD1222 COVID-19 vaccine. Data came from immunoSEQ multiplex PCR; TCRdb stores just in-frame clones and leaves some out. Of 150,000 to 200,000 clones listed, around 89% are singletons. Points from the study as a whole: Clonal diversity was possibly underestimated, and white British individuals and females predominated among donors. Repertoires were sampled only after the peak T cell response.

In this sample, this clone turned up once. Its antigen remains unknown. The source material was peripheral blood, sampled on day 0 of AZD1222 vaccination. This receptor was obtained from an adult in good health.

Here the CDR3 reads CASSSDRLNTEAFF. Written as DNA, the CDR3 is TGCGCCAGCAGCTCTGACAGATTGAACACTGAAGCTTTCTTT. The V gene is TRBV5-1, the J gene TRBJ1-1, with D tentatively TRBD1 (5 bases). The V and J ends lost 3 bases and 0 bases respectively, with 9 bases between them. The length of the CDR3 is 14 residues. Germline V lookup: CDR1 SGHRS, CDR2 YFSETQ. Using reference TRBV5-1 and TRBJ1-1 for the parts outside the CDR3, the full variable domain is KAGVTQTPRYLIKTRGQQVTLSCSPISGHRSVSWYQQTPGQGLQFLFEYFSETQRNKGNFPGRFSGRQFSNSRSEMNVSTLELGDSALYLCASSSDRLNTEAFFGQGTRLTVV.